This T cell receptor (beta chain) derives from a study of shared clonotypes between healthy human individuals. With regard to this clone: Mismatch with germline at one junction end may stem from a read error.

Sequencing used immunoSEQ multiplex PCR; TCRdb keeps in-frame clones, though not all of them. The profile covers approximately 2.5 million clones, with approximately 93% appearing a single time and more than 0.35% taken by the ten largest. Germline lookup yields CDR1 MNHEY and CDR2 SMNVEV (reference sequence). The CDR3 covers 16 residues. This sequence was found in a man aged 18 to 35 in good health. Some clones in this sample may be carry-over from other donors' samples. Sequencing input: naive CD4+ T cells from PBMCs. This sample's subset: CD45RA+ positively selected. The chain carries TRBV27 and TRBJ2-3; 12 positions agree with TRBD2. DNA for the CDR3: TGTGCCAGCAGTCCCCTGACTAGCGGGAGCACGGATACGCAGTATTTT. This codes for CASSPLTSGSTDTQYF.